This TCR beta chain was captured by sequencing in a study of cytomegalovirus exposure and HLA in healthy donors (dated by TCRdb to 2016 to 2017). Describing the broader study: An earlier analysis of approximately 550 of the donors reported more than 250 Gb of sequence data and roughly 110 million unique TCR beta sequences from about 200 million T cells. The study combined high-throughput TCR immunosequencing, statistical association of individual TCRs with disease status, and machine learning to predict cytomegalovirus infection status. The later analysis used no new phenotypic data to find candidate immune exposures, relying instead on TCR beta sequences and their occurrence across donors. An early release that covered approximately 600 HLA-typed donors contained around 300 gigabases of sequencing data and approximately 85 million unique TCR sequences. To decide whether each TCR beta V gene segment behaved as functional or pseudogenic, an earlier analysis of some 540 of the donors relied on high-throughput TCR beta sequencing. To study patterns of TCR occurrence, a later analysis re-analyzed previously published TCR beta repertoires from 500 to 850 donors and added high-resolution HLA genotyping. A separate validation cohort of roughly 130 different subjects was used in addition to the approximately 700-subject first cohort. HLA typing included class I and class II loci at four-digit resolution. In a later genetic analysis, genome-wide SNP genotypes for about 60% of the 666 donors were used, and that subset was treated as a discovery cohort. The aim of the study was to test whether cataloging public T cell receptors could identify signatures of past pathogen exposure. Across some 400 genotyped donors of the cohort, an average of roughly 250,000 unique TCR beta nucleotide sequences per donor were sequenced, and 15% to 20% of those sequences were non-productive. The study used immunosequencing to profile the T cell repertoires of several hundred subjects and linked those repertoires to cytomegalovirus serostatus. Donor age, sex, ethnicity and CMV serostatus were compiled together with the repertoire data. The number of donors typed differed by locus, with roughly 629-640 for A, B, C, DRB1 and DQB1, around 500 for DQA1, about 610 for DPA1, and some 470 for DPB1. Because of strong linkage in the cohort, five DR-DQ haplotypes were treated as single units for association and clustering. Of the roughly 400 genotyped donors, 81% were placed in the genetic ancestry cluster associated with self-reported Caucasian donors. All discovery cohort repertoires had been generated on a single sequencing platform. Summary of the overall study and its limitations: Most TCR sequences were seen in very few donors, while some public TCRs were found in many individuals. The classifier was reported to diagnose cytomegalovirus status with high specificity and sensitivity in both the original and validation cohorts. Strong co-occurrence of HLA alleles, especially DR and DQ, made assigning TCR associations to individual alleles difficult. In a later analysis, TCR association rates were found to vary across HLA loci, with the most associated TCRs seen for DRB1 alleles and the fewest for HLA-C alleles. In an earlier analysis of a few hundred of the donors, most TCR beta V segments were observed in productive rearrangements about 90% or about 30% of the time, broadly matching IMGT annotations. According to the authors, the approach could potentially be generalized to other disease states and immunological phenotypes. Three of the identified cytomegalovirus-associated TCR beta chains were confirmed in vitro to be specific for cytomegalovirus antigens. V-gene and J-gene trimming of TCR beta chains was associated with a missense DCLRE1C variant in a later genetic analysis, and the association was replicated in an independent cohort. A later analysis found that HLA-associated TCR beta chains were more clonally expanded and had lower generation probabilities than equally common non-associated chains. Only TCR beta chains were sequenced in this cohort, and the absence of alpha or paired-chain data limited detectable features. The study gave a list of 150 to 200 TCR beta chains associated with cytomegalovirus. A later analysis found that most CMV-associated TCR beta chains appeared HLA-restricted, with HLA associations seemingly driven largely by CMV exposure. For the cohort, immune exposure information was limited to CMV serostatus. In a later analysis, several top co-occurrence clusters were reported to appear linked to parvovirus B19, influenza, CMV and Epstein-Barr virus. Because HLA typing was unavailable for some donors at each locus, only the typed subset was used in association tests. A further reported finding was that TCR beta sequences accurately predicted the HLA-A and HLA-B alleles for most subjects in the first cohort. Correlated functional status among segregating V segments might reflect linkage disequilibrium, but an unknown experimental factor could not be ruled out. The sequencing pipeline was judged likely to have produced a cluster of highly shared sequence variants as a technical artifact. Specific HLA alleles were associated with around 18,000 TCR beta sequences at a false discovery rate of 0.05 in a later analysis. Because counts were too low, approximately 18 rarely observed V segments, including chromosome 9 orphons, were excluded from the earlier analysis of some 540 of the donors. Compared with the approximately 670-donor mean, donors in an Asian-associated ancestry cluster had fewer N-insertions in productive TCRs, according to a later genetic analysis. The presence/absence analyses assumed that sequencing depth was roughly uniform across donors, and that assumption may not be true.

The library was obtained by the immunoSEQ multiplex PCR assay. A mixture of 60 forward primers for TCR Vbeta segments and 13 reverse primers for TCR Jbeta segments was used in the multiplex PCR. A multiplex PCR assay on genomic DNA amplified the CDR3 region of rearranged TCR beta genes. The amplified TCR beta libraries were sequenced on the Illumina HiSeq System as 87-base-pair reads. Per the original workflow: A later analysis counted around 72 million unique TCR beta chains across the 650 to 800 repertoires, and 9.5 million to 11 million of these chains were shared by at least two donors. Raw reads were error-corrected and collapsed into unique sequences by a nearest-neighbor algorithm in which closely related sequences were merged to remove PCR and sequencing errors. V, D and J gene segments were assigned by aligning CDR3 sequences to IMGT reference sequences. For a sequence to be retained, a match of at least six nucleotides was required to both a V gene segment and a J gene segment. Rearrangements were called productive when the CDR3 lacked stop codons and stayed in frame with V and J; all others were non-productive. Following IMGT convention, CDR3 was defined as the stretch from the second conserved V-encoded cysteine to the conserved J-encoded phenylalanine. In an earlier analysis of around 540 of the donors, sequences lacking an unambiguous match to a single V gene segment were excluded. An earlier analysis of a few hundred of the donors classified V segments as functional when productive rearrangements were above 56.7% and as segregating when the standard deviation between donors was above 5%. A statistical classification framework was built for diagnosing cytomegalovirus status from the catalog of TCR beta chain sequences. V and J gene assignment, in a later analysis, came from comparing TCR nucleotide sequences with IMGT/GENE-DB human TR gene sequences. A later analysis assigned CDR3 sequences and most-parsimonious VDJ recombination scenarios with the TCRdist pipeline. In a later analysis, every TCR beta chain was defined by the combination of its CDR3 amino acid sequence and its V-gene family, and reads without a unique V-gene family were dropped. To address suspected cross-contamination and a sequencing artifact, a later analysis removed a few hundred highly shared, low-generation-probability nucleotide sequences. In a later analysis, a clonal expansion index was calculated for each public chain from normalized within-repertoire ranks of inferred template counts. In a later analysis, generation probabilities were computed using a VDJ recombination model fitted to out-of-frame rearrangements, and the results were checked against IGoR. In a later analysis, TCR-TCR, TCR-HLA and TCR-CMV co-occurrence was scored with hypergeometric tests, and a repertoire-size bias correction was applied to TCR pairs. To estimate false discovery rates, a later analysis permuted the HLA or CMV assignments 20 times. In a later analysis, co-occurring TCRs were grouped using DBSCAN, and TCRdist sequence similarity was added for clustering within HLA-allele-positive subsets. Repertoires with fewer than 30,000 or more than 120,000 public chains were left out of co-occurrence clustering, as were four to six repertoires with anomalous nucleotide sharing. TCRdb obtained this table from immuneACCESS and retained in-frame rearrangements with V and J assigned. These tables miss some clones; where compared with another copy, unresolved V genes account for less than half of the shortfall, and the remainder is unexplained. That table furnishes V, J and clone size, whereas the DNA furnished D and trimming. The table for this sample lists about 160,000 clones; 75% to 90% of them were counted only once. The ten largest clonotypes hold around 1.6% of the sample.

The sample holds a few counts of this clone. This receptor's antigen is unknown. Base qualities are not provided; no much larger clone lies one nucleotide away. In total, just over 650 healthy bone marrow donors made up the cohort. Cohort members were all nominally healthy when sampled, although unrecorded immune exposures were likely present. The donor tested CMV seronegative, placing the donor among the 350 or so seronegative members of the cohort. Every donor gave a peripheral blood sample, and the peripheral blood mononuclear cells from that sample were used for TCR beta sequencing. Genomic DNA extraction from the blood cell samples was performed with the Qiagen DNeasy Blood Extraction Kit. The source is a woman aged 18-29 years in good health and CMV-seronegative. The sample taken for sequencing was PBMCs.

The DNA sequence reads TGTGCCAGCAGGAGTATTAAGACAGGGATAGACTCCTACGAGCAGTACTTC. This gives the protein CASRSIKTGIDSYEQYF. In this chain, TRBV11-2 is recombined with TRBJ2-7; 7 middle bases align to TRBD1. V loses 6 bases at its end and J loses 0 bases; junction bases beyond the gene matches: 14. Reading from cysteine to phenylalanine, the CDR3 counts 17 amino acids. The entry retains the CDR3 DNA only, 51 bases that are in frame from base 1. In the germline V gene, CDR1 corresponds to SGHAT and CDR2 to FQNNGV.